This is a list of T cell receptor beta chains from one sample in a study of T cells in Graves' hyperthyroidism and ophthalmopathy. Each CDR3 protein gets one entry after TCRdb re-called the multiplex PCR reads with MiXCR. The sample carries roughly 500,000 distinct CDR3 sequences, approximately 25% recorded once. Sequencing was performed on blood. The receptors here all came from a woman aged 25 to 39 with Graves' ophthalmopathy. The CDR3 runs from the conserved cysteine through the conserved F or W. A D gene is named only where the DNA matches it firmly. Clone size is stated in some rows and not others, as once, few, many or a class when expanded.

d_call	v_call	j_call	clone_size	cdr3_nt	cdr3_aa
NA	TRBV28	TRBJ2-2	NA	TGTGCCAGCAGAAATATAGCGGTTCGGACCGGGGAGCTGTTTTTT	CASRNIAVRTGELFF
NA	TRBV5-1	TRBJ2-7	NA	TGCGCCAGCAGCCACCGGGACAACTACTACGAGCAGTACTTC	CASSHRDNYYEQYF
NA	TRBV20-1	TRBJ2-7	NA	TGCAGTGCTAGAGATAACAGGCGTTCCTACGAGCAGTACTTC	CSARDNRRSYEQYF
TRBD1	TRBV7-3	TRBJ2-7	many	TGTGCCAGCAGTCGACAGGGGCTGGGGTCGGAGCAGTACTTC	CASSRQGLGSEQYF
NA	TRBV12-3/TRBV12-4	TRBJ2-7	many	TGTGCCAGCAGTTTCGGCAGGACCACCTACGAGCAGTACTTC	CASSFGRTTYEQYF
NA	TRBV29-1	TRBJ1-2	many	TGCAGCGTTGACTTGGCGTCTAACTATGGCTACACCTTC	CSVDLASNYGYTF
NA	TRBV6-5	TRBJ1-1	few	TGTGCCAGCAGTTACGGCCGCCAAATGAACACTGAAGCTTTCTTT	CASSYGRQMNTEAFF
NA	TRBV11-2	TRBJ2-7	many	TGTGCCAGCAGCTTAGGTGAAGGGAAGCCCTACGAGCAGTACTTC	CASSLGEGKPYEQYF
NA	TRBV18	TRBJ1-5	many	TGTGCCAGCAACAGGGAGCAGGAGCCCCAGCATTTT	CASNREQEPQHF
TRBD1	TRBV12-3/TRBV12-4	TRBJ1-5	NA	TGTGCCAGCAACCCAGGGGGTGAACCTCAGCCCCAGCATTTT	CASNPGGEPQPQHF
NA	TRBV28	TRBJ1-5	many	TGTGCCAGCAGTTTATGGGCGGTTAGCAATCAGCCCCAGCATTTT	CASSLWAVSNQPQHF
NA	TRBV10-3	TRBJ2-7	NA	TGTGCCATCAGGGAGGACTACGAGCAGTACTTC	CAIREDYEQYF
NA	TRBV6-5	TRBJ1-2	many	TGTGCCAGCAGTTACGTGTCGCCTAACTATGGCTACACCTTC	CASSYVSPNYGYTF
TRBD1	TRBV10-3	TRBJ2-2	many	TGTGCCATCAGCAAAGCAGGGGGAACGAACACCGGGGAGCTGTTTTTT	CAISKAGGTNTGELFF
NA	TRBV18	TRBJ1-1	many	TGTGCCAGCTCCCCCGTACAGAACACTGAAGCTTTCTTT	CASSPVQNTEAFF
TRBD2	TRBV13	TRBJ2-7	many	TGTGCCAGCTCCCTCCGCGGGGGTGTCGACGAGCAGTACTTC	CASSLRGGVDEQYF
NA	TRBV19	TRBJ1-2	many	TGTGCCAGTATACCGCGGATAGGGAGTAACTATGGCTACACCTTC	CASIPRIGSNYGYTF
NA	TRBV20-1	TRBJ2-5	medium-sized	TGCAGTGCTGTTACAGGGGAGACCCAGTACTTC	CSAVTGETQYF
NA	TRBV18	TRBJ1-2	NA	TGTGCCAGCTCACAGGAGACATCTATCTATGGCTACACCTTC	CASSQETSIYGYTF
NA	TRBV30	TRBJ2-7	many	TGTGCCTGCTACTTGCATAGGACCTACGAGCAGTACTTC	CACYLHRTYEQYF
NA	TRBV12-3/TRBV12-4	TRBJ1-1	many	TGTCCCAGCAGTTCCCGGGGGAGGACTGAAGCTTTCTTT	CPSSSRGRTEAFF
NA	TRBV28	TRBJ1-2	many	TGTGCCAGCATCAGAAAGGGGTGGTATGGCTACACCTTC	CASIRKGWYGYTF
TRBD1	TRBV24-1	TRBJ2-7	many	TGTGCCACCGAACAGGGGGGCGAGCAGTACTTC	CATEQGGEQYF
TRBD1	TRBV7-9	TRBJ1-2	NA	TGTGCCAGCAGCTCGGGGGACAGGGGGCTTGGCTACACCTTC	CASSSGDRGLGYTF